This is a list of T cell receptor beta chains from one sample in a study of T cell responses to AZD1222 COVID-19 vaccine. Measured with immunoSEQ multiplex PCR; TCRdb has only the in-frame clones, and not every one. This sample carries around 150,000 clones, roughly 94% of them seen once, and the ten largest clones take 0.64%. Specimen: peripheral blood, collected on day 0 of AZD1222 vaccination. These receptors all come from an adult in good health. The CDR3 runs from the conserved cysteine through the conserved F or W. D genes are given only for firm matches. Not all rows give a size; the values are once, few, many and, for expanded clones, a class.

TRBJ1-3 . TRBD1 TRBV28 CASSLGMTGAGNTIYF TGTGCCAGCAGTTTAGGGATGACAGGGGCTGGAAACACCATATATTTT
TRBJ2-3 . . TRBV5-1 CASSLGGTSTDTQYF TGCGCCAGCAGCTTGGGCGGGACTAGCACAGATACGCAGTATTTT
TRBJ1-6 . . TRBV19 CASRAGGSPLHF TGTGCCAGTAGGGCGGGTGGATCACCCCTCCACTTT
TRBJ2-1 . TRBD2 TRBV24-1 CATGGSGGPRGEQFF TGTGCCACCGGAGGATCGGGAGGGCCGCGGGGCGAGCAGTTCTTC
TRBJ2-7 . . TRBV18 CASASSLGGSEQYF TGTGCCAGCGCATCTAGCCTCGGAGGCTCCGAGCAGTACTTC
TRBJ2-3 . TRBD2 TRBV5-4 CASSWGGGSGLAGVPDTQYF TGTGCCAGCAGCTGGGGCGGGGGCTCGGGACTAGCGGGAGTCCCAGATACGCAGTATTTT
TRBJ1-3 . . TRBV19 CASSLDVSSGNTIYF TGTGCCAGTAGCCTGGACGTGTCCTCTGGAAACACCATATATTTT
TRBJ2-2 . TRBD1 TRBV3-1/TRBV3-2 CASSRTAGTGNTGELFF TGTGCCAGCAGCCGGACCGCCGGGACAGGGAACACCGGGGAGCTGTTTTTT
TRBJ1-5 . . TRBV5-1 CASSLAAGVNQPQHF TGCGCCAGCAGCTTGGCCGCAGGGGTCAATCAGCCCCAGCATTTT
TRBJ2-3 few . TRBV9 CASSPRGEVTDTQYF TGTGCCAGCAGCCCCCGGGGAGAGGTCACAGATACGCAGTATTTT
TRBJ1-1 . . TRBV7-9 CASSLVEGNTEAFF TGTGCCAGCAGCTTAGTTGAGGGGAACACTGAAGCTTTCTTT
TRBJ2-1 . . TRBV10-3 CAIRRYLHTSSHSEQFF TGTGCCATCCGGAGATATCTTCACACTAGCAGTCATAGTGAGCAGTTCTTC
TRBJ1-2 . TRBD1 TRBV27 CASSLQGAGGYTF TGTGCCAGCAGTTTACAGGGGGCAGGGGGCTACACCTTC
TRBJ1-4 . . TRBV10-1 CASSEGCGATNEKLFF TGCGCCAGCAGTGAGGGTTGTGGGGCAACTAATGAAAAACTGTTTTTT
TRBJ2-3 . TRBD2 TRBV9 CASSAGTSVRRADTQYF TGTGCCAGCAGTGCCGGGACTAGCGTGCGCCGCGCAGATACGCAGTATTTT
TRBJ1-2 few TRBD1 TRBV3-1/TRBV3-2 CASSQGGGRTGIGYTF TGTGCCAGCAGCCAAGGCGGGGGTAGGACAGGAATCGGCTACACCTTC
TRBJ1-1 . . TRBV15 CATSRDGGMNTEAFF TGTGCCACCAGCAGAGATGGTGGGATGAACACTGAAGCTTTCTTT
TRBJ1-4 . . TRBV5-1 CASSPGNANEKLFF TGCGCCAGCAGTCCCGGAAATGCTAATGAAAAACTGTTTTTT
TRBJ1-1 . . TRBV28 CASSLYRRTEAFF TGTGCCAGCAGTTTATACAGGCGAACTGAAGCTTTCTTT
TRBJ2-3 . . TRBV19 CASTPPRSERTDTQYF TGTGCCAGTACCCCCCCTCGGAGCGAACGCACAGATACGCAGTATTTT
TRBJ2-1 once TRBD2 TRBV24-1 CATSDLLAGEGSEQFF TGTGCCACCAGTGATTTACTAGCGGGAGAAGGTAGTGAGCAGTTCTTC
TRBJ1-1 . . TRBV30 CACYRWNTEAFF TGTGCCTGCTACAGGTGGAACACTGAAGCTTTCTTT
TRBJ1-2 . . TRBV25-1 CASSDGFFANYGYTF TGTGCCAGCAGTGACGGGTTTTTTGCTAACTATGGCTACACCTTC
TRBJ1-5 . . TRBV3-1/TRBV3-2 CASSHGGRSNQPQHF TGTGCCAGCAGCCACGGGGGGCGTAGCAATCAGCCCCAGCATTTT
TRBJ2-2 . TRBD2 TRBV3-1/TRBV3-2 CASSQPKGGLGLPGELFF TGTGCCAGCAGCCAACCCAAAGGCGGACTAGGTCTTCCGGGGGAGCTGTTTTTT
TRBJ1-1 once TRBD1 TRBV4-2 CASSQAGQGATEAFF TGTGCCAGCAGCCAAGCCGGACAGGGGGCAACTGAAGCTTTCTTT
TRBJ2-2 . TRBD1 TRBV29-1 CSVVPGQGSNTGELFF TGCAGCGTTGTACCGGGACAGGGGTCAAACACCGGGGAGCTGTTTTTT
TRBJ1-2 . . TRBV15 CATSRGQVYGYTF TGTGCCACCAGCAGAGGGCAGGTTTATGGCTACACCTTC
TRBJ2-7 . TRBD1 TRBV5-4 CASSRQGAPLKYF TGTGCCAGCAGCCGACAGGGGGCCCCCTTAAAGTACTTC
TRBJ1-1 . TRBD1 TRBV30 CAWSSTGPKTEAFF TGTGCCTGGAGCTCGACAGGGCCCAAGACTGAAGCTTTCTTT
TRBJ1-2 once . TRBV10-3 CAISVYREDGYTF TGTGCCATCAGTGTATACAGGGAAGATGGCTACACCTTC
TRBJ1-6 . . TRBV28 CASKGAGDSPLHF TGTGCCAGCAAGGGCGCAGGGGATTCACCCCTCCACTTT
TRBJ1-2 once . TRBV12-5 CASGLQGFFGYTF TGTGCTAGTGGTTTGCAGGGATTTTTCGGCTACACCTTC
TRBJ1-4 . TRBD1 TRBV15 CATSGDRGRGKLFF TGTGCCACCAGCGGAGACAGGGGGCGCGGAAAACTGTTTTTT
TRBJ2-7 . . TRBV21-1 CASEIQYF TGTGCCAGCGAAATTCAGTACTTC
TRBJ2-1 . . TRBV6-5 CALRRLGKINEQFF TGTGCCTTACGAAGACTAGGGAAGATAAATGAGCAGTTCTTC
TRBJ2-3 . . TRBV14 CASGLAEVTDTQYF TGTGCCAGCGGCTTAGCGGAGGTCACAGATACGCAGTATTTT
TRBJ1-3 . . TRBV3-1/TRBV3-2 CASSPDGNTIYF TGTGCCAGCAGCCCGGATGGAAACACCATATATTTT
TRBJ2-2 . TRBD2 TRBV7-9 CASRIPGGDTGELFF TGTGCCAGCAGGATCCCCGGGGGGGACACCGGGGAGCTGTTTTTT
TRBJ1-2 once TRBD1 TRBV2 CASQGDRGYGYTF TGTGCCAGCCAGGGGGACAGGGGCTATGGCTACACCTTC
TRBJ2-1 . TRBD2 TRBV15 CATSSSGRDEQFF TGTGCCACCAGCAGCAGCGGGAGGGATGAGCAGTTCTTC
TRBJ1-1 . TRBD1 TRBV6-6 CASSRSRDRGLRVGRTEAFF TGTGCCAGCAGCCGCTCGAGGGACAGGGGGCTGAGGGTGGGACGCACTGAAGCTTTCTTT
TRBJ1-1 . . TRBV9 CASSVIGPNSEAFF TGTGCCAGCAGCGTCATTGGCCCCAACTCTGAAGCTTTCTTT
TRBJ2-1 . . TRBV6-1 CASSDDGQYNEQFF TGTGCCAGCAGTGACGACGGACAATACAATGAGCAGTTCTTC
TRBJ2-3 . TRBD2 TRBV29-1 CSVVGGLAADTQYF TGCAGCGTTGTGGGGGGACTAGCGGCAGATACGCAGTATTTT
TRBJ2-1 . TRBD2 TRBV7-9 CASSLGLAGDLDEQFF TGTGCCAGCAGCTTAGGACTAGCGGGAGATCTGGATGAGCAGTTCTTC
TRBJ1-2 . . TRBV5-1 CASSLGADYGYTF TGCGCCAGCAGCTTGGGGGCAGACTATGGCTACACCTTC
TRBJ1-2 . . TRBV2 CALRQSYGYTF TGTGCTCTTAGACAGTCCTATGGCTACACCTTC
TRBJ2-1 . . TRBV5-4 CASSSQGSSYNEQFF TGTGCCAGCAGCTCCCAAGGAAGCTCCTATAATGAGCAGTTCTTC
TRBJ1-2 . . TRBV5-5 CASSLGQWDGYTF TGTGCCAGCAGCTTAGGACAGTGGGATGGCTACACCTTC
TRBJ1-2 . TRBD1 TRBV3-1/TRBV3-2 CASSPRDRVSGYTF TGTGCCAGCAGCCCCCGGGACAGGGTTTCTGGCTACACCTTC
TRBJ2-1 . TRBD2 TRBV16 CASSQSRGGTDRFF TGTGCCAGCAGCCAATCCCGGGGGGGGACCGATCGGTTCTTC
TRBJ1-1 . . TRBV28 CASSLRADTEAFF TGTGCCAGCAGTTTAAGGGCGGACACTGAAGCTTTCTTT
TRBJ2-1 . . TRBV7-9 CASSTRGGSYNEQFF TGTGCCAGCAGCACAAGAGGGGGTTCCTACAATGAGCAGTTCTTC
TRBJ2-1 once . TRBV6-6 CASRAMDEQFF TGTGCCAGCAGGGCGATGGATGAGCAGTTCTTC
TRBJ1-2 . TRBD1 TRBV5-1 CASSPQTPGQGAGGYGYTF TGCGCCAGCAGCCCCCAAACCCCGGGACAGGGGGCGGGTGGCTATGGCTACACCTTC
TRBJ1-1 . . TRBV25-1 CASTPGVNTEAFF TGTGCCAGCACCCCAGGGGTAAACACTGAAGCTTTCTTT
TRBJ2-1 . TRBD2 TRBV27 CASSLFPSGTYNEQFF TGTGCCAGCAGTTTATTTCCTAGCGGGACCTACAATGAGCAGTTCTTC
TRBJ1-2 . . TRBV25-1 CASRAVTNYGYTF TGTGCCAGCAGGGCTGTGACTAACTATGGCTACACCTTC
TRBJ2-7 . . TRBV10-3 CAISEEHRDYEQYF TGTGCCATCAGTGAGGAGCACAGGGACTACGAGCAGTACTTC